This paragraph covers one TCR beta chain sequence. It lacks a known antigen. Base qualities are not provided; no much larger clone lies one nucleotide away. The data derive from a study of T-cell reconstitution after alpha-beta-depleted transplantation in children (TCRdb year 2016). About the study as a whole: T-cell immune reconstitution after TCRalphabeta/CD19-depleted allogeneic hematopoietic cell transplantation in children was quantitatively tracked in the study by means of TCR repertoire profiling. The research as a whole found: In some patients, the high TCRbeta diversity seen at day 60 was put down to recipient T cells and intrathymic progenitors that had survived conditioning. Over subsequent months, a decline in hyperexpanded clone frequencies was noted, and after one year, T-cell counts and TCRbeta diversity were mostly ascribed to newly produced T cells. Apparently early alphabetaT-cell count recovery about two months after transplant reportedly relied on only several hundred rapidly expanded clones derived from non-depleted graft cells.

The CDR3 measures 13 amino acids from cysteine to phenylalanine. Only the CDR3 region is kept as DNA, spanning 39 bases read in frame from base 1. Cut back by 6 bases and 5 bases, the V and J ends lie 13 bases apart. According to the germline V gene, CDR1 reads ENHRY and CDR2 reads SYGVKD. The receptor library was made with PCR. Instrument on record: Illumina HiSeq 2500. To normalize quantification of the TCRbeta repertoire, the TCR libraries were built with molecular barcoding that relied on unique molecular identifiers. TCRdb trimmed public reads at Q25 via fastp, called clones via MiXCR and kept in-frame beta chains. For every CDR3 protein sequence, its rows merge into one entry that carries the most common genes and DNA. The sample includes a few hundred thousand distinct CDR3 sequences, with around 27% observed a single time. Of the sample, about a third falls within the top ten clones. The treatment or condition label on this specimen signifies: allogeneic hematopoietic cell transplantation with graft depleted of TCRalphabeta T cells and CD19 B cells. TCRalphabeta/CD19-depleted allogeneic hematopoietic cell grafts were given to the transplant recipients, all of whom were children.

This receptor was taken from a boy less than two years old with Wiskott-Aldrich syndrome, due to receive a stem cell transplant. The receptor chain draws on TRBV10-3 and TRBJ2-5; TRBD1 is a possible D gene, resting on 5 matching bases. The sequencing here drew on PBMCs, taken before TCRalphabeta/CD19-depleted stem cell transplant. The CDR3 region reads CAISPGRAETQYF. The DNA sequence reads TGTGCCATCAGCCCCGGCAGGGCGGAGACCCAGTACTTC.